The text below deals with one TCR beta chain. Its specificity is not known. CDR1 is SNHLY, CDR2 FYNNEI, per germline. The CDR3 sequence is 15 residues long. V lost 4 bases, J lost 7 bases, and 10 bases stayed unmatched. The data are from a study of radiotherapy plus CTLA-4 blockade in lung cancer. On the study more broadly: Disease control was achieved by 31% of patients, and objective responses by 18%.

Whole-study results and caveats: Early blood T cell clone changes and increased post-radiation serum interferon-beta were reportedly the strongest response predictors. Radiotherapy was combined with ipilimumab, and tumor-derived TCR clones then expanded in blood.

CTLA-4 blockade using ipilimumab, together with focal radiation, was received by patients with chemo-refractory metastatic non-small-cell lung cancer. Generated by immunoSEQ multiplex PCR, the TCRdb table keeps only in-frame clones and is missing some. The data hold about 83,000 clones, with around 76% observed a single time. V gene TRBV2 combines with J gene TRBJ2-1; 7 nucleotides match TRBD1. This clonotype was obtained from a human donor with non-small cell lung cancer who had a partial response to radiotherapy plus ipilimumab. Some clones in this sample may be carry-over from other donors' samples. The source material was peripheral blood, sampled from a patient treated with radiotherapy plus ipilimumab. The CDR3 region has the DNA TGTGCCAGCAGTGTACAAAGGGGGCGTGGAAATGAGCAGTTCTTC. This sequence encodes CASSVQRGRGNEQFF. Full variable domain (outside the CDR3, taken from reference TRBV2 and TRBJ2-1): EPEVTQTPSHQVTQMGQEVILRCVPISNHLYFYWYRQILGQKVEFLVSFYNNEISEKSEIFDDQFSVERPDGSNFTLKIRSTKLEDSAMYFCASSVQRGRGNEQFFGPGTRLTVL.